Described below is a single T cell receptor beta chain sequence and its context. The antigen it recognizes is unknown. No per-base quality is available; no much larger clone lies one base away. Trimmed from V: 3 bases; trimmed from J: 11 bases; junction bases lacking a gene match: 8. According to the germline V gene, CDR1 reads KGHSH and CDR2 reads LQKENI. Including cysteine and phenylalanine, the CDR3 has 14 amino acids. Only CDR3 DNA is held: 42 bases, read in frame from base 1. Each collaborating institution followed its own protocols to collect whole blood in K2EDTA tubes. Collaborator samples were shipped for TCRbeta analysis as frozen whole blood, isolated PBMCs, or DNA extracted from either sample type. This sample was taken from a study of blood T cell repertoires in COVID-19 (dated by TCRdb to about 2020). About the investigation overall: Samples covering the acute and convalescent phases of COVID-19 were provided by collaborators in the United States, Italy and Spain. The prospective study material was composed of cDNA or gDNA derived from T cells, B-cell-depleted T cells, or PBMCs. Subjects who had been exposed to COVID-19, were actively infected with it, or had recovered from it provided the deeply sampled blood TCRbeta repertoires that made up the dataset. The repertoires were released in a freely available public database intended as a resource for research on the immune response to SARS-CoV-2. Samples came from the ongoing ImmuneRACE study (first 160 participants) plus 1,254 subjects from 6 global collaborators. A de-identified subject ID, COVID-19 status, age in years and sex were almost always included in the sample metadata. Where HLA class I and class II types were available, the types were taken from metadata supplied by the sample provider, not from assay-based typing. The paper's findings and limits, for the study overall: How much clinical and demographic metadata was included differed by source and by participant, and the metadata was provided uncurated.

The immunoSEQ Assay, a bias-controlled multiplex PCR, was used to amplify TCRbeta CDR3 regions from genomic DNA. Processing in the source paper ran as follows. Within the assay, amplification of reference gene primers was used to estimate how many nucleated cells each sample contained. To quantify the absolute abundance of each unique TCRbeta CDR3 rearrangement, sequence reads were collapsed and filtered. For each sample, productive Simpson clonality was calculated as the square root of Simpson's diversity index over productive rearrangements. What TCRdb holds here is the immuneACCESS table cut down to in-frame rearrangements. Part of the clones is not present; checked against another copy, under half of the missing clones reflect an unresolved V gene, and the others are unexplained. V, J and clone size derive from that table, while D and trimming were established from the DNA sequence. Counted in this sample were a few hundred thousand clones; approximately 77% of them appeared once. The ten largest clones add up to 3% to 4.5% of the sample.

The rearrangement combines TRBV18 with TRBJ2-3; TRBD2 fits 10 bases in the junction. The specimen was peripheral blood. This TCR was recovered from a woman older than 75 with acute or convalescent COVID-19. For the CDR3, the sequence is CASSPGLALTQQYF. The DNA sequence is as follows: TGTGCCAGCTCACCGGGACTAGCGTTAACCCAGCAGTATTTT. Reference TRBV18 and TRBJ2-3 genes cover what lies past the CDR3, so the full variable domain is NAGVMQNPRHLVRRRGQEARLRCSPMKGHSHVYWYRQLPEEGLKFMVYLQKENIIDESGMPKERFSAEFPKEGPSILRIQQVVRGDSAAYFCASSPGLALTQQYFGPGTRLTVL.